One sample yielded the 15 T cell receptor beta chains listed below, sequenced in a study of graft-versus-host responses after intestinal transplantation. Libraries were prepared by immunoSEQ multiplex PCR; TCRdb keeps only in-frame clonotypes and omits some of them. The table shows about 25,000 clones, with 40% occurring only once. The specimen comprised alloreactive CD4+ T cells from a mixed lymphocyte reaction culture, sampled before intestinal transplant. Subset here: CFSE-low proliferating T cells sorted from roughly six-day pre-transplant mixed lymphocyte reaction (GvH or HvG direction). These receptors were obtained from a human patient who received an intestinal transplant.

This chain links TRBV5-1 with TRBJ1-2; D unresolved. V shed 0 bases and J shed 1 base, with 4 bases lying between them. The germline V gene encodes CDR1 SGHRS and CDR2 YFSETQ. The CDR3 has 13 amino acids. This CDR3 is CASSLAVNYGYTF. The CDR3 DNA follows: TGCGCCAGCAGCTTGGCTGTTAACTATGGCTACACCTTC.

The rearrangement links TRBV4-2 to TRBJ1-2; no clear D gene. CDR1 and CDR2 from the germline V gene are LGHNA and YNFKEQ. Trimming stripped 1 base from V and 4 bases from J, with 13 bases between. This CDR3 region has 15 residues. CDR3 DNA sequence: TGTGCCAGCAGCCAAGTGGGAGGGTTCGTCTATGGCTACACCTTC. Protein: CASSQVGGFVYGYTF.

This clone was seen a handful of times. The chain employs TRBV9 and TRBJ1-1; no definite D call. Germline-derived CDR1 and CDR2 are SGDLS and YYNGEE. The CDR3 is 17 residues long. V was shortened by 0 bases and J by 1 base, with 16 bases between the two germline ends. The CDR3 here is CASSVEPFIRQNTEAFF. Written as DNA, the CDR3 is TGTGCCAGCAGCGTAGAACCCTTCATTAGACAGAACACTGAAGCTTTCTTT.

This clone was counted between two and nine times. The chain joins TRBV19 to TRBJ1-1; 7 nucleotides agree with TRBD1. Germline lookup yields CDR1 LNHDA and CDR2 SQIVND (reference sequence). Losses at the gene ends were 5 bases for V and 1 base for J; bases not matched to a gene: 10. There are 16 residues in the CDR3. The CDR3 sequence is CASSLGGGAKNTEAFF. The CDR3 nucleotides read TGTGCCAGTAGTTTAGGGGGCGGGGCCAAGAACACTGAAGCTTTCTTT.

The gene calls are TRBV7-3 and TRBJ1-1; TRBD1 agrees at 8 bases. Losses at the gene ends were 3 bases for V and 5 bases for J; bases not matched to a gene: 2. Germline values: CDR1 SGHTA, CDR2 FQGTGA. This CDR3 region has 13 residues. In nucleotides, the CDR3 is TGTGCCAGCAGCTTCACAGGGGGAACTGAAGCTTTCTTT. Amino acid sequence: CASSFTGGTEAFF.

The V and J genes are TRBV28 and TRBJ2-5; weak D call: TRBD1 (6 bases). The CDR3 extends over 12 amino acids. With 4 bases removed from V and 11 bases from J, the gap between germline ends came to 14 bases. Germline CDR1 MDHEN, CDR2 SYDVKM. The CDR3 sequence is CASSYQGPRQYF. The DNA of the CDR3 is TGTGCCAGCAGTTATCAGGGGCCCCGTCAGTACTTC.

V and J are TRBV5-6 and TRBJ1-1; no clear D gene. The CDR3 length is 14 residues. Trimming stripped 1 base from V and 10 bases from J, with 17 bases between. Germline V lookup: CDR1 SGHDT, CDR2 YYEEEE. The CDR3 nucleotides are TGTGCCAGCAGCTTGTTTGGAGCTTTCTTAGGAGCTTTCTTT. Translating gives CASSLFGAFLGAFF.

The table lists this clone with a few counts. The V gene is TRBV28, the J gene TRBJ1-4; 7 nucleotides align to TRBD1. CDR1 and CDR2 (germline): MDHEN, SYDVKM. There are 15 residues in the CDR3. Losses at the gene ends were 0 bases for V and 7 bases for J; bases not matched to a gene: 5. CDR3 region: CASSLWGKGAEKLFF. The CDR3 DNA is TGTGCCAGCAGTTTATGGGGAAAGGGGGCTGAAAAACTGTTTTTT.

The J gene is TRBJ2-5, the V gene TRBV10-3, with TRBD2 matching 12 bases. The CDR3 runs 15 residues. Germline V gene data show CDR1 as ENHRY and CDR2 as SYGVKD. The J segment lost 3 bases and the V segment lost 10 bases, leaving 9 bases of the junction unmatched. CDR3 nucleotides: TGTGCCACCCGGACTAGCGGGACACGAAAAGAGACCCAGTACTTC. Protein sequence: CATRTSGTRKETQYF.

The chain recombines TRBV6-1 with TRBJ2-1; 7 bases fit TRBD2. Germline V gene sequence: CDR1 MNHNS, CDR2 SASEGT. This CDR3 is 15 amino acids long. The trim removed 6 bases at V and 9 bases at J, leaving 14 bases unmatched. CDR3 coding DNA: TGTGCCAGCAGCGCCACTGGGACTATTTTAGTTGAGCAGTTCTTC. This sequence encodes CASSATGTILVEQFF.

This clone was recorded a few times. The V and J genes are TRBV28 and TRBJ2-7; D call uncertain. Trimming removed 6 bases from V and 2 bases from J, with 17 bases in between. Looked up from germline, CDR1 is MDHEN and CDR2 is SYDVKM. The CDR3 totals 15 residues. The CDR3 nucleotides are TGTGCCAGCAGCTCCCAAGGCTATAGCCCCTACGAGCAGTACTTC. Its protein is CASSSQGYSPYEQYF.

This clone was counted a few times. This chain joins TRBV5-5 and TRBJ2-7; 10 positions agree with TRBD2. Germline CDR1 is SGHKS and CDR2 is YYEKEE (reference sequence). V was pared by 3 bases and J by 3 bases, with 9 bases of the junction left unmatched. This CDR3 contains 16 residues. In DNA, the CDR3 is TGTGCCAGCAGCTCGATACCTAGCGGGGGCCGCTACGAGCAGTACTTC. This sequence encodes CASSSIPSGGRYEQYF. The full variable domain, in which reference TRBV5-5 and TRBJ2-7 provide the parts outside the CDR3, is DAGVTQSPTHLIKTRGQQVTLRCSPISGHKSVSWYQQVLGQGPQFIFQYYEKEERGRGNFPDRFSARQFPNYSSELNVNALLLGDSALYLCASSSIPSGGRYEQYFGPGTRLTVT.

The V call is TRBV7-9, the J call TRBJ1-1; no clear D. Per germline, CDR1 SEHNR and CDR2 FQNEAQ (reference sequence). Trimming cost V 5 bases and J 7 bases, with 8 bases left between them. This CDR3 has 11 amino acids. CDR3 coding DNA: TGTGCCAGCAGCGCGAGGGATGAAGCTTTCTTT. This sequence encodes CASSARDEAFF.

The chain recombines TRBV18 with TRBJ1-1, with 12 bases aligning to TRBD1. Germline assignment: CDR1 KGHSH and CDR2 LQKENI. V trimming: 4 bases; J trimming: 4 bases; junction bases outside the gene matches: 7. This CDR3 spans 16 amino acids. CDR3 amino acids: CASSLGTGGAGTEAFF. Written as DNA, the CDR3 is TGTGCCAGCTCACTCGGGACAGGGGGCGCCGGCACTGAAGCTTTCTTT.

This clone was counted only a few times. The gene calls are TRBV6-9 and TRBJ1-1; no clear D gene. Trimming removed 3 bases from V and 1 base from J, with 9 bases in between. The CDR3 sequence is 14 residues long. The V gene's germline CDR1 is MNHGY and CDR2 SVAAGI. The CDR3 loop reads CASSYNGPNTEAFF. The CDR3 bases are TGTGCCAGCAGTTACAATGGGCCGAACACTGAAGCTTTCTTT.